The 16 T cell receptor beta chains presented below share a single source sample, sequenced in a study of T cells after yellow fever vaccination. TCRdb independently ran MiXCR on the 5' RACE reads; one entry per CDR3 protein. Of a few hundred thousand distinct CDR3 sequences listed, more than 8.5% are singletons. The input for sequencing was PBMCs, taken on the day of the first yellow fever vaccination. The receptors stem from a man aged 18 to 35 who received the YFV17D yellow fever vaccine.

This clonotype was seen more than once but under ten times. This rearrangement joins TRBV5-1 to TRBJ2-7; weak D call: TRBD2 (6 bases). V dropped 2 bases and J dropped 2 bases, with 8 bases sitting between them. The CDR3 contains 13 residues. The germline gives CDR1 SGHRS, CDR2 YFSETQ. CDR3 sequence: CASSFGGTYEQYF. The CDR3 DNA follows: TGCGCCAGCAGCTTTGGGGGGACCTACGAGCAGTACTTC.

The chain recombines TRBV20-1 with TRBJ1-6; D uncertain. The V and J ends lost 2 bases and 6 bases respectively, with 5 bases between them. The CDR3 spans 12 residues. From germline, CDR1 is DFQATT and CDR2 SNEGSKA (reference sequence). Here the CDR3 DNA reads TGCAGTGCTAGATCTGTTAATTCACCCCTCCACTTT. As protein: CSARSVNSPLHF.

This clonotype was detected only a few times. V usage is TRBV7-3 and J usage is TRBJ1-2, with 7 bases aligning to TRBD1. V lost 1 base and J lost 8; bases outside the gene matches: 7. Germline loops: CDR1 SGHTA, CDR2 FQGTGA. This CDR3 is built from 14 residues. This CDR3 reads CASSLMGQMGGYTF. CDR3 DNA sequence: TGTGCCAGCAGCTTAATGGGACAGATGGGAGGCTACACCTTC.

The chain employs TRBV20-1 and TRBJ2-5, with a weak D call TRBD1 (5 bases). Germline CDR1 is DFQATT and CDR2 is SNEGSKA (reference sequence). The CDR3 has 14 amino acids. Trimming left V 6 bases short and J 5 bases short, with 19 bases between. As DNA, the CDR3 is TGCAGTGCGACGCAGGAAGGGGCCCCCGAGACCCAGTACTTC. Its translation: CSATQEGAPETQYF.

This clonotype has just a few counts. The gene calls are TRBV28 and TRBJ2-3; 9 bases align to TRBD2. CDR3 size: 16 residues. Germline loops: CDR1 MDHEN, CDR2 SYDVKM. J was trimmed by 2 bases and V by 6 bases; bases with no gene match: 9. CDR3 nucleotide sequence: TGTGCCAGCAGCCCTTTAGCGGGGGCCATCACAGATACGCAGTATTTT. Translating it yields CASSPLAGAITDTQYF. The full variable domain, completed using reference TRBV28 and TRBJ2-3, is DVKVTQSSRYLVKRTGEKVFLECVQDMDHENMFWYRQDPGLGLRLIYFSYDVKMKEKGDIPEGYSVSREKKERFSLILESASTNQTSMYLCASSPLAGAITDTQYFGPGTRLTVL.

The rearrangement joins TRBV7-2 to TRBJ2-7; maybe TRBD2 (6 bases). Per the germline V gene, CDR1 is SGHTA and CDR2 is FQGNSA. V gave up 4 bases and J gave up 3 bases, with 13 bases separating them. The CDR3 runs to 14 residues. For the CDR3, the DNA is TGTGCCAGCAGCTCACAGATCGGGGGCTACGAGCAGTACTTC. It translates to CASSSQIGGYEQYF.

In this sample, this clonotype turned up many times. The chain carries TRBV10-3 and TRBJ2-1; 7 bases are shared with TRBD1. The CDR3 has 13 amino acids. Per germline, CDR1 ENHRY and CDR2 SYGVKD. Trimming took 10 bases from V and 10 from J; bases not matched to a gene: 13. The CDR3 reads CASSVENRGEQFF. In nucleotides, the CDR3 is TGTGCCAGTAGCGTGGAGAACAGGGGAGAGCAGTTCTTC.

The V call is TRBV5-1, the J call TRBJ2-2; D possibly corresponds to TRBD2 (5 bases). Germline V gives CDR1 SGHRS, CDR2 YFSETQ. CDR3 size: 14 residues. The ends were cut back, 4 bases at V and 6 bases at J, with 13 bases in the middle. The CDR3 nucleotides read TGCGCCAGCAGCCCGAGGGTTGGGGCCGGGGAGCTGTTTTTT. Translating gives CASSPRVGAGELFF.

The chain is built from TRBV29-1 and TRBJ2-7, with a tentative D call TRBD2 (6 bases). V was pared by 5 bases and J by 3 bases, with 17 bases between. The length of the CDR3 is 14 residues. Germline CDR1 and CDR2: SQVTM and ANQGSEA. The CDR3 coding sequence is TGCAGCGTTCACGGTGGAGGGGACCACTACGAGCAGTACTTC. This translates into CSVHGGGDHYEQYF.

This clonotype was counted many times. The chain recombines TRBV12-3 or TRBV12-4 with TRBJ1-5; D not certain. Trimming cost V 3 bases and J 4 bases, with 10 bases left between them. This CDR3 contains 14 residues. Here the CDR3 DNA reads TGTGCCAGCAGTTTCCGACGGAGTAATCAGCCCCAGCATTTT. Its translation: CASSFRRSNQPQHF.

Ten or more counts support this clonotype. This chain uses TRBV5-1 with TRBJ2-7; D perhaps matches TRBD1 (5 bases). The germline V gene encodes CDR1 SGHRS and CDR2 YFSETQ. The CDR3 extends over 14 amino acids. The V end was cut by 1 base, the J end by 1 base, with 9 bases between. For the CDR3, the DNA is TGCGCCAGCAGCTTGACTCCAGGGTCCTACGAGCAGTACGTC. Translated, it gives CASSLTPGSYEQYV.

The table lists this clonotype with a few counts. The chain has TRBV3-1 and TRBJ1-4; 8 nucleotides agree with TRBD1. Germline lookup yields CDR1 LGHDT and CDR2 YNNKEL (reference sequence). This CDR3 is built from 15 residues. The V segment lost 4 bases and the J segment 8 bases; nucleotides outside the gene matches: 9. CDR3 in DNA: TGTGCCAGCAGCCCGGGGACAGGCTCAATCGAAAAACTGTTTTTT. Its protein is CASSPGTGSIEKLFF.

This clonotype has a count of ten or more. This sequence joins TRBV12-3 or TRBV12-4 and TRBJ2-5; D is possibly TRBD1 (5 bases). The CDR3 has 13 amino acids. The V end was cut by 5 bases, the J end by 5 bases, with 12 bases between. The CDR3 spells CASSPGSGETQYF. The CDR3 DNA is TGTGCCAGCAGTCCAGGGTCTGGTGAGACCCAGTACTTC.

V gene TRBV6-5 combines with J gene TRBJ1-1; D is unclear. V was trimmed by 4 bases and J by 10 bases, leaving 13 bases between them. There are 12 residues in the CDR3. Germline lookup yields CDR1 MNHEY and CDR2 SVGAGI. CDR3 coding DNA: TGTGCCAGCAGTTCTCCGCCGGGAGGAGCTTTCTTT. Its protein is CASSSPPGGAFF.

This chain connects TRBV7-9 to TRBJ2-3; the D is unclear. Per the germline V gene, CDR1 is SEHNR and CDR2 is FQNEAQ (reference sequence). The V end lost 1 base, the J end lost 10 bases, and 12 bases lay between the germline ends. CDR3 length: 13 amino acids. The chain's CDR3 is CASSLVAQTAQYF. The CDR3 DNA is TGTGCCAGCAGCTTAGTGGCACAAACCGCGCAGTATTTT. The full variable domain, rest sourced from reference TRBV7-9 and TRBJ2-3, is DTGVSQNPRHKITKRGQNVTFRCDPISEHNRLYWYRQTLGQGPEFLTYFQNEAQLEKSRLLSDRFSAERPKGSFSTLEIQRTEQGDSAMYLCASSLVAQTAQYFGPGTRLTVL.

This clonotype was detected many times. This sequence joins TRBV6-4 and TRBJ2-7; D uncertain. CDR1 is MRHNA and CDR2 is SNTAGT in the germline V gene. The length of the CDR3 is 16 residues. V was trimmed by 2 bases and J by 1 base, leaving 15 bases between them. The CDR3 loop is CASSDTALNQSYEQYF. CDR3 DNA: TGTGCCAGCAGTGACACAGCGCTAAATCAATCCTACGAGCAGTACTTC.